These 17 T cell receptor beta chains were sequenced from one sample in a study of metastatic and nonmetastatic thyroid tumors. TCRdb re-clonotyped the PCR reads via MiXCR. Of 45,000 to 60,000 clones in the sample, approximately 15% were seen once. Patients had received no treatment of any kind before thyroid surgery. Sequencing used blood. The receptors were gathered from a female donor with papillary thyroid cancer or a benign thyroid nodule (not recorded which). Some clones in this sample may be carry-over from other donors' samples.

This clone was seen more than once but under ten times. The chain recombines TRBV28 with TRBJ2-1; tentatively, D is TRBD2 (6 bases). V was trimmed by 6 bases and J by 6 bases, leaving 24 bases between them. The CDR3 sequence is 17 residues long. Germline-derived CDR1 and CDR2 are MDHEN and SYDVKM. CDR3 region: CASSPTLRLAWVNEQFF. The CDR3, as DNA: TGTGCCAGCAGCCCAACCCTTAGGCTAGCGTGGGTCAATGAGCAGTTCTTC.

This clone qualifies as medium-sized (0.01 to 0.1%). This CDR3 is CASSLQSEQYF. The CDR3 DNA reads TGTGCCAGCAGTTTGCAGTCCGAGCAGTACTTC. The V call is TRBV12-3 or TRBV12-4, the J call TRBJ2-7; D remains ambiguous. The CDR3 runs 11 residues. V was shortened by 3 bases and J by 6 bases, with 6 bases between the two germline ends.

This clone was seen many times. The gene calls are TRBV15 and TRBJ1-2; a weak D match, TRBD1 (6 bases). This CDR3 has 14 amino acids. The germline V gene has CDR1 LNHNV and CDR2 YYDKDF (reference sequence). Trimming pared 3 bases from V and 2 bases from J, leaving 10 bases between. CDR3 sequence (DNA): TGTGCCACCAGCAGGGACAGCTCCAACTATGGCTACACCTTC. It translates to CATSRDSSNYGYTF.

This clone was detected a few times. The genes are TRBV5-1 and TRBJ2-7; D remains unclear. V was trimmed by 4 bases and J by 0 bases, leaving 5 bases between them. Germline V gene lookup returns CDR1 SGHRS and CDR2 YFSETQ. The length of the CDR3 is 12 residues. DNA for the CDR3: TGCGCCAGCAGCCTCCCCTCCTACGAGCAGTACTTC. Translating it yields CASSLPSYEQYF.

This clone has at least ten counts. The chain is built from TRBV7-8 and TRBJ2-5; 11 bases fit TRBD1. V lost 0 bases and J lost 6; bases outside the gene matches: 15. CDR1 and CDR2 from the germline V gene are SGHVS and FQNEAQ. This CDR3 is 19 amino acids long. CDR3 residues: CASSLAQSLGQGAGKTQYF. The DNA for the CDR3 is TGTGCCAGCAGCTTAGCGCAATCCCTCGGACAGGGGGCGGGAAAGACCCAGTACTTC. Complete variable domain (other parts from reference TRBV7-8 and TRBJ2-5): GAGVSQSPRYKVAKRGQDVALRCDPISGHVSLFWYQQALGQGPEFLTYFQNEAQLDKSGLPSDRFFAERPEGSVSTLKIQRTQQEDSAVYLCASSLAQSLGQGAGKTQYFGPGTRLLVL.

This clone was picked up many times. In DNA form, the CDR3 reads TGTGCCAGCAGTTTCCGTGACAGATACGAGCAGTACTTC. Its protein product is CASSFRDRYEQYF. The chain links TRBV28 to TRBJ2-7; tentatively, D is TRBD1 (5 bases). The germline gives CDR1 MDHEN, CDR2 SYDVKM. The CDR3 covers 13 residues. Between the trimmed V and J ends, which lost 3 bases and 4 bases, there was a span of 10 bases.

This clone was found many times. The chain links TRBV30 to TRBJ2-4; D is ambiguous. The germline V gene has CDR1 GTSNPN and CDR2 SVGIG (reference sequence). The CDR3 runs to 14 residues. V was shortened by 0 bases and J by 0 bases, with 6 bases between the two germline ends. The chain's CDR3 is CAWSVSVAKNIQYF. CDR3 DNA sequence: TGTGCCTGGAGTGTGTCCGTAGCCAAAAACATTCAGTACTTC. Filled out from reference TRBV30 and TRBJ2-4, the complete variable domain reads SQTIHQWPATLVQPVGSPLSLECTVEGTSNPNLYWYRQAAGRGLQLLFYSVGIGQISSEVPQNLSASRPQDRQFILSSKKLLLSDSGFYLCAWSVSVAKNIQYFGAGTRLSVL.

This clone was seen repeatedly, ten times or more. The chain combines TRBV20-1 with TRBJ2-1, with D perhaps TRBD1 (5 bases). Germline values: CDR1 DFQATT, CDR2 SNEGSKA (reference sequence). The V gene lost 3 bases and the J gene lost 2 bases, with 11 bases spanning the gap. This CDR3 has 14 amino acids. The CDR3 region is CSASGYRPYNEQFF. DNA for the CDR3: TGCAGTGCTAGTGGCTACAGGCCCTACAATGAGCAGTTCTTC.

The chain employs TRBV20-1 and TRBJ2-1; D not resolved. The CDR3 is 12 residues long. V lost 1 base and J lost 7, with 8 bases in between. Per the germline V gene, CDR1 is DFQATT and CDR2 is SNEGSKA (reference sequence). The CDR3 region has the DNA TGCAGTGCTAGAGCGGGCATAAATGAGCAGTTCTTC. This encodes CSARAGINEQFF.

This clone has just a few counts. This rearrangement joins TRBV10-1 to TRBJ2-3; the D gene could be TRBD1 or TRBD2 (6 bases each). This CDR3 region has 15 residues. The germline V gene has CDR1 WNHNN and CDR2 SYGVQD (reference sequence). V was shortened by 3 bases and J by 9 bases, with 19 bases between the two germline ends. The CDR3 region is CASSDGGTQGQTQYF. The CDR3 coding sequence is TGCGCCAGCAGTGACGGCGGGACACAGGGCCAGACGCAGTATTTT.

This clone has at least ten counts. The chain couples TRBV12-3 or TRBV12-4 to TRBJ2-1; 8 bases are a match to TRBD2. The CDR3 runs 15 residues. Unmatched junction bases numbered 6, after V lost 3 bases and J lost 5 bases. This chain's CDR3 is CASSFGGTSHNEQFF. In DNA, the CDR3 is TGTGCCAGCAGTTTTGGGGGGACTAGTCACAATGAGCAGTTCTTC.

About this clone: This same CDR3 is encoded by further DNA sequences in the sample. The chain carries TRBV3-1 and TRBJ2-5, with 14 bases lining up with TRBD2. V was clipped by 0 bases and J by 2 bases; unmatched bases: 14. The CDR3 extends over 21 amino acids. CDR1 and CDR2 (germline): LGHDT, YNNKEL (reference sequence). The chain's CDR3 is CASSQEWLWGLAGAGQETQYF. The CDR3 nucleotides are TGTGCCAGCAGCCAAGAATGGTTATGGGGACTAGCGGGAGCTGGGCAAGAGACCCAGTACTTC.

Ten or more counts support this clone. A much bigger clone sits one base away, suggesting this may be a read error. The rearrangement links TRBV9 to TRBJ2-1; D gene ambiguous. The CDR3 has 10 residues. The V end lost 6 bases, the J end lost 5 bases, and 3 bases lay between the germline ends. The germline CDR1 and CDR2 sequences are SGDLS and YYNGEE. The CDR3 DNA follows: TGTGCCAGCAACCACAATGAGCAGTTCTTC. This gives the protein CASNHNEQFF.

In nucleotides, the CDR3 is TGTGCCTGGAGGTTACAGAGCACTGAAGCTTTCTTT. Its translation: CAWRLQSTEAFF. The chain combines TRBV30 with TRBJ1-1; D unclear. V shed 3 bases and J shed 4 bases, with 9 bases lying between them. The CDR3 spans 12 residues. Germline-derived CDR1 and CDR2 are GTSNPN and SVGIG (reference sequence).

As regards this clone: One junction end does not reproduce the germline sequence, and a read error may be involved. The V and J genes are TRBV5-1 and TRBJ1-5; 11 bases are a match to TRBD1. The CDR3 sequence is 18 residues long. In germline, CDR1 is SGHRS, CDR2 YFSETQ. As DNA, the CDR3 is TGCGCCAGCAGATTGGATGGACAGGGGGCGTTAGGCAATCAGCCCCAGCATTTT. It yields the protein CASRLDGQGALGNQPQHF.

This clone was recorded at least ten times. The CDR3: CASKLAEGGTYEQYF. The CDR3 DNA reads as TGTGCCAGTAAACTAGCGGAGGGAGGGACCTACGAGCAGTACTTC. The chain is built from TRBV19 and TRBJ2-7; 8 bases align to TRBD2. CDR3 size: 15 residues. The V segment lost 7 bases and the J segment 2 bases; nucleotides outside the gene matches: 10. CDR1 and CDR2 (germline): LNHDA, SQIVND (reference sequence).

Many counts were recorded for this clone. The chain carries TRBV28 and TRBJ2-3; 10 bases match TRBD2. CDR3 size: 13 residues. V dropped 5 bases and J dropped 6; count of bases not matched to a gene: 2. CDR1 MDHEN and CDR2 SYDVKM come from the germline V gene. The CDR3: CASSELAGDTQYF. The CDR3 DNA reads TGTGCCAGCAGTGAACTAGCGGGGGATACGCAGTATTTT.